The 27 T cell receptor beta chains in this list originate from one sample, sequenced in a study of T cell responses to AZD1222 COVID-19 vaccine. Method: immunoSEQ multiplex PCR; TCRdb's copy keeps in-frame clones and lacks some. The table includes 160,000 or so clones, about 88% detected once. The input for sequencing was peripheral blood, taken on day 0 of AZD1222 vaccination. These receptors were collected from an adult in good health.

The V gene is TRBV6-2 or TRBV6-3, the J gene TRBJ2-7, with 10 bases identical to TRBD1. Germline V gene sequence: CDR1 MNHEY, CDR2 SVGEGT. The V gene end was trimmed by 6 bases and the J gene end by 4 bases; junction bases not matched to a gene: 6. This CDR3 has 14 residues. CDR3 DNA: TGTGCCAGCAGCCCCGGGACAGGGGATTACGAGCAGTACTTC. Translated, it gives CASSPGTGDYEQYF.

J is TRBJ2-7 and V is TRBV29-1, with TRBD1 matching 7 bases. Germline CDR1 reads SQVTM; CDR2 reads ANQGSEA. The CDR3 contains 12 residues. The ends lost 8 bases at V and 3 bases at J; junction bases unmatched: 7. The CDR3 bases are TGCAGCATCCGGGACAGCATCTACGAGCAGTACTTC. Translation: CSIRDSIYEQYF.

The V call is TRBV20-1, the J call TRBJ2-1; no firm D call. The CDR3 spans 11 residues. Trimming pared 5 bases from V and 4 bases from J, leaving 6 bases between. Germline CDR1 DFQATT, CDR2 SNEGSKA (reference sequence). CDR3 DNA: TGCAGTGCTCTACTTTACAATGAGCAGTTCTTC. Its protein product is CSALLYNEQFF.

J is TRBJ2-1 and V is TRBV5-8; TRBD1 matches at 7 bases. Germline V CDR1 and CDR2: SGHTS, YDEGEE. CDR3 length: 16 residues. V was clipped by 4 bases and J by 7 bases; unmatched bases: 14. The DNA of the CDR3 is TGTGCCAGCAGCGTGGTGGACAGGAGCTTGGGAAATGAGCAGTTCTTC. It encodes CASSVVDRSLGNEQFF.

The CDR3 reads CASSLGQGIYGYTF. In DNA, the CDR3 is TGTGCCAGCAGCCTTGGACAGGGGATATATGGCTACACCTTC. The chain links TRBV11-3 to TRBJ1-2; 9 nucleotides match TRBD1. This CDR3 has 14 amino acids. Germline V CDR1 and CDR2: SGHNT, YENEEA. After removal of 5 bases from V and 5 bases from J, the junction contained 6 bases not matched to a gene.

The rearrangement uses TRBV7-9 and TRBJ2-7; 7 nucleotides match TRBD2. V lost 6 bases and J lost 2; bases outside the gene matches: 7. Germline V gene data show CDR1 as SEHNR and CDR2 as FQNEAQ (reference sequence). The CDR3 is 14 amino acids. The CDR3 DNA sequence: TGTGCCAGCAGGCAACTAGCGACCCCCTACGAGCAGTACTTC. Encoded protein: CASRQLATPYEQYF.

The chain is built from TRBV20-1 and TRBJ2-7; 9 bases fit TRBD2. The CDR3 is made up of 14 amino acids. V lost 3 bases and J lost 5; bases outside the gene matches: 8. Germline-derived CDR1 and CDR2 are DFQATT and SNEGSKA (reference sequence). The CDR3 DNA sequence: TGCAGTGCTAGTAAGGGAGCGGGAGGTAACGAGCAGTACTTC. Its translation is CSASKGAGGNEQYF.

The gene calls are TRBV4-3 and TRBJ2-1; 11 nucleotides agree with TRBD2. Germline CDR1 LGHNA, CDR2 YSLEER. The CDR3 runs 16 residues. V trimming: 2 bases; J trimming: 9 bases; junction bases outside the gene matches: 9. The CDR3 nucleotides are TGCGCCAGCAGCCAATTGTTAGCGGGAGGGCCCGGTGAGCAGTTCTTC. This codes for CASSQLLAGGPGEQFF.

This clone was recorded once. The J gene is TRBJ2-1, the V gene TRBV25-1; 8 nucleotides line up with TRBD1. Germline V gene lookup returns CDR1 MGHDK and CDR2 SYGVNS. With 7 bases clipped from V and 7 bases from J, the junction kept 9 bases outside the gene matches. There are 14 residues in the CDR3. The CDR3 reads CASIGTGGENEQFF. The CDR3 DNA reads TGTGCCAGCATAGGAACAGGGGGAGAAAATGAGCAGTTCTTC.

J is TRBJ1-5 and V is TRBV25-1; D ambiguous. The CDR3 contains 16 residues. V was trimmed by 4 bases and J by 0 bases, leaving 13 bases between them. The germline V gene has CDR1 MGHDK and CDR2 SYGVNS. The CDR3 nucleotides read TGTGCCAGCAGTGGCTCGACGACACCTAGCAATCAGCCCCAGCATTTT. Protein product: CASSGSTTPSNQPQHF.

The V call is TRBV28, the J call TRBJ1-5, with 12 bases matching TRBD1. Germline trimming cut 5 bases from V and 5 bases from J; bases unmatched to any gene: 13. The CDR3 sequence is 18 residues long. The germline V gene has CDR1 MDHEN and CDR2 SYDVKM. In DNA, the CDR3 is TGTGCCAGCAGTACGTCCCGGGACAGGGGGCTGGGGTATCAGCCCCAGCATTTT. This encodes CASSTSRDRGLGYQPQHF.

This sequence joins TRBV7-3 and TRBJ2-1, with unresolved D. The CDR3 loop spans 11 amino acids. The V gene lost 4 bases and the J gene lost 5 bases, with 3 bases spanning the gap. Germline CDR1 SGHTA, CDR2 FQGTGA. DNA of the CDR3: TGTGCCAGCAGCTCGGACAATGAGCAGTTCTTC. It codes for CASSSDNEQFF.

The gene calls are TRBV3-1 (or the pseudogene TRBV3-2) and TRBJ1-2; TRBD1 is a possible D gene (6 bases). Trimming removed 5 bases at V and 6 bases at J, with 13 bases between. Looked up from germline, CDR1 is LGHDT and CDR2 is YNNKEL (reference sequence). This CDR3 region has 13 residues. Here the CDR3 reads CASSTQGANGYTF. CDR3 in DNA: TGTGCCAGCAGCACACAGGGAGCGAATGGCTACACCTTC.

The chain couples TRBV4-1 to TRBJ1-6, with 8 bases aligning to TRBD1. Germline loops: CDR1 MGHRA, CDR2 YSYEKL. This CDR3 contains 16 residues. V lost 2 bases and J lost 6; bases outside the gene matches: 6. CDR3 sequence reads: CASSQHGQGPNSPLHF. CDR3 bases: TGCGCCAGCAGCCAACATGGACAGGGCCCTAATTCACCCCTCCACTTT.

The J gene is TRBJ2-3, the V gene TRBV28, with 9 bases fitting TRBD2. The CDR3 loop spans 16 amino acids. J gave up 5 bases and V 8 bases, and 14 bases lay outside the gene matches. CDR1 and CDR2 from the germline V gene are MDHEN and SYDVKM. The CDR3: CASPPEAGGSRDTQYF. CDR3 DNA sequence: TGTGCCAGCCCCCCGGAGGCGGGAGGGTCCCGAGATACGCAGTATTTT.

The V and J genes are TRBV5-8 and TRBJ1-5; tentative D call: TRBD1 (6 bases). V was clipped by 5 bases and J by 0 bases, with 12 bases between them. This CDR3 region has 15 residues. Germline CDR1 reads SGHTS; CDR2 reads YDEGEE. This CDR3 reads CASRVGTLSNQPQHF. The CDR3 DNA is TGTGCCAGCAGGGTAGGGACACTTAGCAATCAGCCCCAGCATTTT. The entire variable domain, with the rest obtained from reference TRBV5-8 and TRBJ1-5, is as follows: EAGVTQSPTHLIKTRGQQATLRCSPISGHTSVYWYQQALGLGLQFLLWYDEGEERNRGNFPPRFSGRQFPNYSSELNVNALELEDSALYLCASRVGTLSNQPQHFGDGTRLSIL.

The rearrangement uses TRBV19 and TRBJ1-4; D is perhaps TRBD1 (5 bases). Germline V gives CDR1 LNHDA, CDR2 SQIVND (reference sequence). With 5 bases removed from V and 6 bases from J, the gap between germline ends came to 25 bases. CDR3 length equals 18 residues. CDR3 loop: CASSLHGRFSREDEKLFF. The DNA for the CDR3 is TGTGCCAGTAGTCTCCACGGACGGTTCTCCAGGGAGGATGAAAAACTGTTTTTT.

The chain is built from TRBV7-4 and TRBJ2-4; D not certain. CDR1 and CDR2 (germline): SGHVT, SQSDAQ. Between the trimmed V and J ends, which lost 5 bases and 0 bases, there was a span of 8 bases. The CDR3 has 14 amino acids. CDR3 sequence (DNA): TGTGCCAGCAGCGACCTCCTAGCCAAAAACATTCAGTACTTC. Its protein is CASSDLLAKNIQYF.

The rearrangement links TRBV27 to TRBJ2-1, with a tentative D call TRBD1 (7 bases). V lost 4 bases to trimming and J lost 6 bases, with 19 bases between them. The CDR3 has 16 residues. From germline, CDR1 is MNHEY and CDR2 SMNVEV (reference sequence). In DNA, the CDR3 is TGTGCCAGCAGTTGGGGACTTAGGGACAGACGCAATGAGCAGTTCTTC. Protein sequence: CASSWGLRDRRNEQFF.

The chain uses TRBV18 and TRBJ1-1; TRBD1 agrees at 10 bases. This CDR3 is 16 amino acids long. CDR1 and CDR2 from the germline V gene are KGHSH and LQKENI. J gave up 5 bases and V 3 bases, and 9 bases lay outside the gene matches. DNA for the CDR3: TGTGCCAGCTCACCCCGGGACAGGGGACGAGGGACTGAAGCTTTCTTT. As protein: CASSPRDRGRGTEAFF. Variable domain in full (rest from reference TRBV18 and TRBJ1-1): NAGVMQNPRHLVRRRGQEARLRCSPMKGHSHVYWYRQLPEEGLKFMVYLQKENIIDESGMPKERFSAEFPKEGPSILRIQQVVRGDSAAYFCASSPRDRGRGTEAFFGQGTRLTVV.

The V gene is TRBV7-9, the J gene TRBJ1-1; 7 bases map to TRBD1. The V gene end was trimmed by 3 bases and the J gene end by 11 bases; junction bases not matched to a gene: 3. This CDR3 comprises 11 residues. Looked up from germline, CDR1 is SEHNR and CDR2 is FQNEAQ (reference sequence). The CDR3 coding sequence is TGTGCCAGCAGCTTCGACAGGGCTGCTTTCTTT. As protein: CASSFDRAAFF.

V usage is TRBV6-6 and J usage is TRBJ1-1; possibly TRBD1 for D (5 bases). Trimming removed 6 bases from V and 11 bases from J, with 16 bases in between. This CDR3 comprises 12 residues. Germline loops: CDR1 MNHNY, CDR2 SVGAGI (reference sequence). CDR3 in DNA: TGTGCCAGCAGGGGAGGAGGGGAATGGGCTTTCTTT. It specifies CASRGGGEWAFF.

The rearrangement links TRBV7-2 to TRBJ1-1; TRBD1 matches 8 bases. The CDR3 is made up of 16 amino acids. The J segment lost 7 bases and the V segment lost 4 bases, leaving 14 bases of the junction unmatched. Germline CDR1 is SGHTA and CDR2 is FQGNSA. The CDR3 sequence is CASSYGQGRGPLEAFF. DNA of the CDR3: TGTGCCAGCAGCTACGGACAGGGAAGGGGACCACTTGAAGCTTTCTTT.

The chain is built from TRBV30 and TRBJ2-5; D may correspond to TRBD1 or TRBD2 (5 bases each). This CDR3 region has 15 residues. Germline V gene data show CDR1 as GTSNPN and CDR2 as SVGIG (reference sequence). Trimming took off 4 bases at V and 5 bases at J, with 20 bases between the two ends. CDR3 DNA sequence: TGTGCCTGGAACAAAGGAAAGGGGCGAGGGGAGACCCAGTACTTC. Its protein product is CAWNKGKGRGETQYF.

The chain is built from TRBV29-1 and TRBJ1-5; TRBD1 is a possible D gene (5 bases). The V end lost 5 bases, the J end lost 5 bases, and 13 bases lay between the germline ends. Germline V lookup: CDR1 SQVTM, CDR2 ANQGSEA. This CDR3 has 13 residues. The CDR3 region has the DNA TGCAGCGTTTGCGAACAGGATGATCAGCCCCAGCATTTT. Translation: CSVCEQDDQPQHF. The full variable domain, its missing parts supplied by reference TRBV29-1 and TRBJ1-5, is SAVISQKPSRDICQRGTSLTIQCQVDSQVTMMFWYRQQPGQSLTLIATANQGSEATYESGFVIDKFPISRPNLTFSTLTVSNMSPEDSSIYLCSVCEQDDQPQHFGDGTRLSIL.

The rearrangement joins TRBV6-5 to TRBJ1-2; unclear D gene. The V end lost 6 bases, the J end lost 5 bases, and 10 bases lay between the germline ends. The germline gives CDR1 MNHEY, CDR2 SVGAGI. The CDR3 runs 12 residues. As DNA, the CDR3 is TGTGCCAGCAGACCGGCCCCTTATGGCTACACCTTC. It encodes CASRPAPYGYTF.

The chain carries TRBV10-3 and TRBJ1-5; 7 nucleotides align to TRBD1. The CDR3 spans 15 residues. Germline CDR1 is ENHRY and CDR2 is SYGVKD. J was trimmed by 6 bases and V by 0 bases; bases with no gene match: 5. The CDR3 nucleotides read TGTGCCATCAGTGAGTCTGAGGGGGCCGGTCAGCCCCAGCATTTT. This encodes CAISESEGAGQPQHF.